These T cell receptor beta chains were read from a single sample in a study of blood T cell repertoires in COVID-19. The method was immunoSEQ multiplex PCR; TCRdb's version includes in-frame clones alone and lacks a portion of them. This table has about 65,000 clones, approximately 95% appearing once. The sequencing sample was made of peripheral blood. Every receptor here comes from a man aged 65 to 85 with active COVID-19. CDR3s include the opening cysteine and the closing phenylalanine or tryptophan. D genes are given only for firm matches. Some rows mark clone size as missing; the rest say once, few, many or name a class of expanded clone.

v_gene	d_gene	j_gene	abundance	CDR3nt	CDR3aa
TRBV7-6	TRBD1	TRBJ1-1	once	TGTGCCAGCAGACGCCAACAGGGGTCTGAAGCTTTCTTT	CASRRQQGSEAFF
TRBV5-1	TRBD1	TRBJ2-3	NA	TGCGCCAGCAGCTTTGGGGACAGGGGGCGGACAGATACGCAGTATTTT	CASSFGDRGRTDTQYF
TRBV7-9	TRBD1	TRBJ2-3	NA	TGTGCCAGCAGCTCCCATTCGTCCACGACAGGGGGCCCAGATACGCAGTATTTT	CASSSHSSTTGGPDTQYF
TRBV6-6	NA	TRBJ1-4	NA	TGTGCCAGCAGAAATGCCGGGCGGGATAATGAAAAACTGTTTTTT	CASRNAGRDNEKLFF
TRBV5-1	TRBD1	TRBJ1-3	NA	TGCGCCAGCAGCTTGACAACAGGGGCTGGAAACACCATATATTTT	CASSLTTGAGNTIYF
TRBV3-1/TRBV3-2	TRBD1	TRBJ2-3	NA	TGTGCCAGCAGCCATACGGACAGGGGAGCGGCAGATACGCAGTATTTT	CASSHTDRGAADTQYF
TRBV7-9	NA	TRBJ2-5	NA	TGTGCCAGCAGCAACAGGGTGGGCACGGAAGAGACCCAGTACTTC	CASSNRVGTEETQYF
TRBV7-9	NA	TRBJ1-5	NA	TGTGCCAGCAGCTTGGGAGGCCTCAATCAGCCCCAGCATTTT	CASSLGGLNQPQHF
TRBV18	TRBD1	TRBJ1-5	NA	TGTGCCAGCTCACCGCTACAGGGGGCTGTTGGCAATCAGCCCCAGCATTTT	CASSPLQGAVGNQPQHF
TRBV5-1	TRBD2	TRBJ2-1	NA	TGCGCCAGCCGTTCCGGGGGGGCAGACTACAATGAGCAGTTCTTC	CASRSGGADYNEQFF
TRBV5-4	NA	TRBJ2-1	NA	TGTGCCAGCAGCTTGTTGCTGGGGCCCAATGAGCAGTTCTTC	CASSLLLGPNEQFF
TRBV11-1	TRBD1	TRBJ1-6	NA	TGTGCCAGCAGCTCGACAGGGTTGTCACCCCTCCACTTT	CASSSTGLSPLHF
TRBV4-2	NA	TRBJ2-2	NA	TGTGCCAGCAGCCAAGATCATAACCAGGGTGTCACCGGGGAGCTGTTTTTT	CASSQDHNQGVTGELFF